This TCR beta chain was observed in a study of OX40 agonist ivuxolimab in advanced cancers. There are 14 residues in the CDR3. Germline V lookup: CDR1 SGDLS, CDR2 YYNGEE. The germline V and J ends were trimmed by 0 bases and 3 bases, with 6 bases remaining between them. TCRdb's table, derived via immunoSEQ multiplex PCR, lists solely in-frame clones and lacks some. In the table there are approximately 76,000 clones, around 86% of which are singletons. The V gene is TRBV9, the J gene TRBJ2-2, with unresolved D. The receptor comes from an adult with an advanced solid tumor such as melanoma, head and neck, liver or kidney cancer. The sample was CD4+ or CD8+ T cells sorted from blood, taken in a trial of the OX40 agonist ivuxolimab. The DNA of the CDR3 is TGTGCCAGCAGCGTAGACTTGGACACCGGGGAGCTGTTTTTT. Translation: CASSVDLDTGELFF.